This T cell receptor (beta chain) appears in the sequencing data of a study of Graves' ophthalmopathy and Graves' hyperthyroidism. Study overall: Peripheral blood was gathered at first diagnosis, ahead of any treatment whatsoever. Study conclusions and caveats: Blood shared most expanded thyroid clonotypes above 0.001 frequency.

Researchers took RNA transcripts and amplified TCR beta CDR3 regions from them. HTBI-primed first-round RT-PCR preceded second-round multiplex PCR. In TCRdb, the multiplex PCR reads were re-called with MiXCR into one record per CDR3 protein. Of 200,000 to 250,000 distinct CDR3 sequences listed, approximately 42% are singletons. This CDR3 has 14 residues. The germline CDR1 and CDR2 sequences are LNHDA and SQIVND (reference sequence). V was shortened by 6 bases and J by 1 base, with 12 bases between the two germline ends. Those donors who had ophthalmopathy presented with moderate-to-severe activity, a CAS of ≥3, a NOSPECS of ≥4 and a duration under 3 months. If patients had other autoimmune diseases, uncontrolled infections, pregnancy or lactation, they were excluded. This clonotype was recorded at least ten times. Its matching antigen is unknown.

Sequencing input: peripheral blood. V and J are TRBV19 and TRBJ1-1; tentative D call: TRBD1 (5 bases). The receptor was derived from an adult man with Graves' ophthalmopathy. DNA for the CDR3: TGTGCCAGTAGGGACCTGACAGCGAACACTGAAGCTTTCTTT. Encoded protein: CASRDLTANTEAFF.